What follows are 17 T cell receptor beta chains derived from one specimen sequenced in a study of T cells after yellow fever vaccination (dated by TCRdb to the late 2010s). The library was made by 5' RACE. Sequencing used an Illumina HiSeq 2500. In TCRdb, the public reads were trimmed at Q25 with fastp and aligned with MiXCR, with productive beta chains retained. When rows share a CDR3 protein, they turn into one entry using the most common DNA and genes. This sample comprises 450,000 to 650,000 distinct CDR3 sequences, 20% to 25% of them detected only once. The ten largest clones take up about 15% of the sample. In the paper's terms, the treatment or condition label means: live attenuated yellow fever vaccine strain. This specimen consisted of PBMCs, obtained about 21 days after the first yellow fever vaccination. The receptors here all came from a man between 18 and 29 years old who received the YFV17D yellow fever vaccine.

The rearrangement uses TRBV6-5 and TRBJ2-2, with 8 bases lining up with TRBD2. CDR3 length equals 14 residues. Germline assignment: CDR1 MNHEY and CDR2 SVGAGI. Germline trimming cut 4 bases from V and 5 bases from J; bases unmatched to any gene: 3. Here the CDR3 reads CASSSVAGTGELFF. The CDR3 coding sequence is TGTGCCAGCAGTTCCGTAGCGGGGACCGGGGAGCTGTTTTTT.

In its sample, this clonotype was seen a few times. The gene calls are TRBV25-1 and TRBJ1-2; D is unresolved. Looked up from germline, CDR1 is MGHDK and CDR2 is SYGVNS. The CDR3 sequence is 15 residues long. V lost 4 bases and J 1 base, leaving 13 bases between the germline ends. CDR3 DNA: TGTGCCAGCAGTGGCCCCTCGGGGTATAACTATGGCTACACCTTC. Protein sequence: CASSGPSGYNYGYTF.

This clonotype was detected only a few times. Relative to the germline gene, one junction end is altered; a read error may explain this. The DNA of the CDR3 is TGTGCTAGCAGCTCCGGACTGTCCGGCGTCCAGGAGACCCAGTACTTC. Translation: CASSSGLSGVQETQYF. The V and J genes are TRBV7-7 and TRBJ2-5; possible D gene TRBD2, 5 bases. Germline V gives CDR1 SSHAT, CDR2 FNYEAQ (reference sequence). The CDR3 contains 16 residues.

This clonotype is a singleton in its sample. The J gene is TRBJ1-1, the V gene TRBV3-1; no clear D. The CDR3 contains 14 residues. Deletions cut 4 bases from V and 3 bases from J, with 12 bases between. Germline CDR1 and CDR2: LGHDT and YNNKEL (reference sequence). The CDR3 spells CASSRRTVDTEAFF. CDR3 nucleotides: TGTGCCAGCAGCCGCAGGACGGTGGACACTGAAGCTTTCTTT.

This clonotype came up a few times. The rearrangement links TRBV7-9 to TRBJ2-5; 8 nucleotides line up with TRBD2. V shed 5 bases and J 2 bases; nucleotides not matched to a gene: 10. CDR1 is SEHNR and CDR2 is FQNEAQ in the germline V gene (reference sequence). The CDR3 length is 16 residues. The CDR3 protein is CASSAPPAGAQETQYF. The CDR3 DNA is TGTGCCAGCAGCGCACCTCCAGCGGGGGCTCAAGAGACCCAGTACTTC.

The chain carries TRBV20-1 and TRBJ1-4, with D perhaps TRBD1 (6 bases). CDR3 length: 10 amino acids. V was cut by 6 bases and J by 12 bases, with 11 bases left in between. From germline, CDR1 is DFQATT and CDR2 SNEGSKA (reference sequence). This CDR3 is CSAARTELFF. The CDR3 region has the DNA TGCAGTGCCGCCCGGACAGAACTGTTTTTT.

Here the CDR3 DNA reads TGCAGTGCTACCCGGGGGACAGGGGGCAGTGAGCAGTTCTTC. Its protein product is CSATRGTGGSEQFF. The rearrangement links TRBV20-1 to TRBJ2-1; TRBD1 agrees at 12 bases. The CDR3 totals 14 residues. CDR1 and CDR2 (germline): DFQATT, SNEGSKA (reference sequence). J gave up 9 bases and V 4 bases, and 7 bases lay outside the gene matches.

This clonotype occurred a few times. The V and J genes are TRBV28 and TRBJ2-7; D could derive from TRBD1 or TRBD2 (5 bases each). Deletions cut 4 bases from V and 2 bases from J, with 12 bases between. The CDR3 loop spans 14 amino acids. Looked up from germline, CDR1 is MDHEN and CDR2 is SYDVKM. The CDR3 sequence is CASSSRRGTYEQYV. CDR3 nucleotide sequence: TGTGCCAGCAGTTCCAGACGGGGCACCTACGAGCAGTACGTC.

The sample holds a few counts of this clonotype. The rearrangement uses TRBV28 and TRBJ1-5, with D unresolved. V lost 10 bases, J lost 2 bases, and 12 bases lay in between. Per the germline V gene, CDR1 is MDHEN and CDR2 is SYDVKM. CDR3 length equals 13 residues. This chain's CDR3 is CATKDGGNQPQHF. The CDR3 nucleotides read TGTGCCACCAAGGACGGCGGCAATCAGCCCCAGCATTTT.

This clonotype came up a few times. The rearrangement uses TRBV19 and TRBJ2-7; 10 bases line up with TRBD1. V lost 2 bases, J lost 3 bases, and 7 bases stayed unmatched. The CDR3 is 16 residues long. The germline CDR1 and CDR2 sequences are LNHDA and SQIVND (reference sequence). The CDR3 DNA reads as TGTGCCAGTAGTATAATACCCGGGACAGGGGACTACGAGCAGTACTTC. It translates to CASSIIPGTGDYEQYF.

The chain recombines TRBV30 with TRBJ2-1; 8 positions agree with TRBD1. Trimming took 2 bases from V and 4 from J; bases not matched to a gene: 7. Per germline, CDR1 GTSNPN and CDR2 SVGIG (reference sequence). This CDR3 has 15 residues. Here the CDR3 DNA reads TGTGCCTGGAGTCCGGACAGGGTGGAGTACAATGAGCAGTTCTTC. It translates to CAWSPDRVEYNEQFF. Full variable domain (missing parts from reference TRBV30 and TRBJ2-1): SQTIHQWPATLVQPVGSPLSLECTVEGTSNPNLYWYRQAAGRGLQLLFYSVGIGQISSEVPQNLSASRPQDRQFILSSKKLLLSDSGFYLCAWSPDRVEYNEQFFGPGTRLTVL.

The chain combines TRBV10-3 with TRBJ1-5; tentatively, D is TRBD1 (5 bases). V lost 2 bases to trimming and J lost 2 bases, with 13 bases between them. CDR1 is ENHRY and CDR2 is SYGVKD in the germline V gene. This CDR3 has 16 amino acids. The CDR3 DNA reads as TGTGCCATCAGTGAGGGGACGCTTGCTCGCAATCAGCCCCAGCATTTT. This translates into CAISEGTLARNQPQHF.

This clonotype was observed a handful of times. The J gene is TRBJ2-7, the V gene TRBV6-5; TRBD2 might be the D (6 bases). Germline CDR1 is MNHEY and CDR2 is SVGAGI. V shed 5 bases and J shed 4 bases, with 15 bases lying between them. CDR3 length: 14 amino acids. The CDR3 DNA follows: TGTGCCAGCAGTCTACTCCTTGGAGGGTACGAGCAGTACTTC. This translates into CASSLLLGGYEQYF.

This clonotype was seen only a few times. This chain uses TRBV27 with TRBJ1-1; possibly TRBD1 for D (6 bases). The CDR3 is 15 residues long. The germline V gene has CDR1 MNHEY and CDR2 SMNVEV (reference sequence). V gave up 5 bases and J gave up 0 bases, with 13 bases separating them. The CDR3 DNA sequence: TGTGCCAGCAGTCCGTCGGGACAACTGAACACTGAAGCTTTCTTT. Translated, it gives CASSPSGQLNTEAFF.

Many counts were recorded for this clonotype. The V and J genes are TRBV5-1 and TRBJ1-2; D may be TRBD1 (5 bases). CDR1 is SGHRS, CDR2 YFSETQ, per germline. V was clipped by 0 bases and J by 6 bases, with 9 bases between them. The CDR3 extends over 13 amino acids. CDR3 residues: CASSLEGLNGYTF. CDR3 in DNA: TGCGCCAGCAGCTTGGAGGGGTTGAATGGCTACACCTTC.

The chain uses TRBV5-1 and TRBJ2-3, with D possibly being TRBD1 (5 bases). This CDR3 contains 17 residues. From germline, CDR1 is SGHRS and CDR2 YFSETQ. V gave up 2 bases and J gave up 0 bases, with 16 bases separating them. The chain's CDR3 is CASSFGATGTSTDTQYF. Here the CDR3 DNA reads TGCGCCAGCAGCTTTGGAGCCACAGGCACTAGCACAGATACGCAGTATTTT.

This clonotype was counted between two and nine times. The chain links TRBV5-5 to TRBJ2-5, with 8 nucleotides matching TRBD2. V gave up 2 bases and J gave up 7 bases; unmatched junction bases: 7. This CDR3 comprises 14 residues. The germline V gene has CDR1 SGHKS and CDR2 YYEKEE (reference sequence). The CDR3 DNA reads TGTGCCAGCAGCTTTCTACTAGCGGATGCGACCCAGTACTTC. Its protein product is CASSFLLADATQYF.